The 26 T cell receptor beta chains presented below share a single source sample, sequenced in a study of response to subunit inactivated influenza vaccine. TCRdb fed the RT-PCR reads into MiXCR, producing one record per CDR3 protein. The data hold hundreds of thousands of distinct CDR3 sequences, with 15% to 19% observed a single time. The sample in question was PBMCs from blood, obtained 11 to 12 days after vaccination. The receptors here all came from a middle-aged man who received an inactivated influenza vaccine.

The chain uses TRBV27 and TRBJ1-2; 8 bases fit TRBD1. Germline V gene data show CDR1 as MNHEY and CDR2 as SMNVEV (reference sequence). The CDR3 is made up of 15 amino acids. J gave up 8 bases and V 0 bases, and 8 bases lay outside the gene matches. Here the CDR3 DNA reads TGTGCCAGCAGTTTATCAAGTCAGGGGGCCTGGGGCTACACCTTC. Translated: CASSLSSQGAWGYTF.

The chain is built from TRBV5-6 and TRBJ2-7; no clear D gene. The germline V gene encodes CDR1 SGHDT and CDR2 YYEEEE. Trimming took 0 bases from V and 4 from J, leaving 5 bases between them. The CDR3 covers 12 residues. The CDR3 protein is CASSLGWYEQYF. CDR3 DNA: TGTGCCAGCAGCTTGGGGTGGTACGAGCAGTACTTC.

The chain links TRBV25-1 to TRBJ2-1, with TRBD1 matching over 12 bases. Germline CDR1 and CDR2: MGHDK and SYGVNS. V was pared by 4 bases and J by 8 bases, with 6 bases of the junction left unmatched. The CDR3 contains 15 residues. CDR3 DNA: TGTGCCAGCAGTGTCCGGGACAGGGGGCTCGATGAGCAGTTCTTC. It specifies CASSVRDRGLDEQFF.

This clonotype has only a few counts. The rearrangement joins TRBV28 to TRBJ1-6; D gene unclear. The CDR3 has 13 amino acids. CDR1 and CDR2 from the germline V gene are MDHEN and SYDVKM. V was cut by 7 bases and J by 6 bases, with 10 bases left in between. CDR3 in amino acids: CASTRSFNSPLHF. The CDR3, as DNA: TGTGCCAGCACCCGCAGCTTTAATTCACCCCTCCACTTT. The full variable domain, completed using reference TRBV28 and TRBJ1-6, is DVKVTQSSRYLVKRTGEKVFLECVQDMDHENMFWYRQDPGLGLRLIYFSYDVKMKEKGDIPEGYSVSREKKERFSLILESASTNQTSMYLCASTRSFNSPLHFGNGTRLTVT.

The V gene is TRBV12-3 or TRBV12-4, the J gene TRBJ2-3, with TRBD2 identical over 7 bases. Losses at the gene ends were 4 bases for V and 2 bases for J; bases not matched to a gene: 3. The length of the CDR3 is 14 residues. This CDR3 is CASSWLAATDTQYF. DNA of the CDR3: TGTGCCAGCAGTTGGCTAGCGGCCACAGATACGCAGTATTTT.

V gene TRBV20-1 combines with J gene TRBJ2-1, with D tentatively TRBD2 (5 bases). From germline, CDR1 is DFQATT and CDR2 SNEGSKA (reference sequence). The CDR3 covers 12 residues. The CDR3 loop reads CSPSGSYNEQFF. The DNA of the CDR3 is TGCAGCCCCTCGGGGTCCTACAATGAGCAGTTCTTC.

This chain links TRBV6-5 with TRBJ2-5; TRBD2 agrees at 7 bases. Germline V gene lookup returns CDR1 MNHEY and CDR2 SVGAGI. This CDR3 has 11 residues. V was clipped by 7 bases and J by 8 bases; unmatched bases: 4. The CDR3 nucleotides are TGTGCCAGCACCAGCGGGGATACCCAGTACTTC. Translating it yields CASTSGDTQYF.

The V call is TRBV9, the J call TRBJ2-5, with D tentatively TRBD2 (5 bases). Between the trimmed V and J ends, which lost 10 bases and 4 bases, there was a span of 14 bases. The CDR3 contains 12 residues. Germline-derived CDR1 and CDR2 are SGDLS and YYNGEE. The CDR3 DNA follows: TGTGCCTCCAAAGGCGGAGGAGAGACCCAGTACTTC. Its protein is CASKGGGETQYF.

At least ten counts were recorded for this clonotype. The chain employs TRBV5-6 and TRBJ1-1, with 12 nucleotides matching TRBD1. The ends lost 3 bases at V and 3 bases at J; junction bases unmatched: 3. CDR1 and CDR2 from the germline V gene are SGHDT and YYEEEE. The CDR3 covers 15 residues. This CDR3 reads CASSWGQGADTEAFF. The CDR3, as DNA: TGTGCCAGCAGCTGGGGACAGGGGGCGGACACTGAAGCTTTCTTT.

This clonotype was counted between two and nine times. The gene calls are TRBV14 and TRBJ2-5; D ambiguous. V was shortened by 0 bases and J by 7 bases, with 6 bases between the two germline ends. Germline values: CDR1 SGHDN, CDR2 FVKESK. The CDR3 spans 12 residues. The CDR3 here is CASSQDRPTQYF. CDR3 in DNA: TGTGCCAGCAGCCAAGACCGGCCGACCCAGTACTTC.

There are many counts of this clonotype. The V gene is TRBV28, the J gene TRBJ2-4, with 7 bases matching TRBD1. Trimming at V came to 0 bases and at J to 6 bases, leaving 11 bases not matched to a gene. This CDR3 is 17 amino acids long. Germline loops: CDR1 MDHEN, CDR2 SYDVKM. The DNA for the CDR3 is TGTGCCAGCAGTTTATGGATTGTGGGGACAGAGGGAAACATTCAGTACTTC. Translated, it gives CASSLWIVGTEGNIQYF.

Only a few counts were recorded for this clonotype. The V and J genes are TRBV18 and TRBJ2-3; 11 bases are a match to TRBD2. CDR1 KGHSH and CDR2 LQKENI come from the germline V gene. The CDR3 has 16 residues. J lost 2 bases, V lost 5 bases, and 6 bases had no gene match. The DNA for the CDR3 is TGTGCCAGCTCAGCGGGACTAGCGGCCCTCACAGATACGCAGTATTTT. Residues: CASSAGLAALTDTQYF.

The rearrangement links TRBV6-5 to TRBJ2-7; 7 bases align to TRBD2. J lost 0 bases, V lost 0 bases, and 11 bases had no gene match. This CDR3 is 18 amino acids long. Germline V gene sequence: CDR1 MNHEY, CDR2 SVGAGI. Here the CDR3 DNA reads TGTGCCAGCAGTTACTCCCGCCCGGGGGGTCCTAGCTCCTACGAGCAGTACTTC. Protein: CASSYSRPGGPSSYEQYF.

V is TRBV5-1 and J is TRBJ2-5; 9 bases fit TRBD1. Trimming cost V 4 bases and J 3 bases; bases outside gene matches: 4. This CDR3 has 14 residues. Germline V CDR1 and CDR2: SGHRS, YFSETQ. The CDR3 loop is CASSGGQGKETQYF. The CDR3 bases are TGCGCCAGCAGCGGGGGACAGGGTAAAGAGACCCAGTACTTC.

In DNA, the CDR3 is TGCGCCAGCAGATCTGGAAACACCATATATTTT. Translating gives CASRSGNTIYF. V usage is TRBV5-1 and J usage is TRBJ1-3; D gene unclear. V lost 5 bases, J lost 1 base, and 1 base lay in between. Germline lookup yields CDR1 SGHRS and CDR2 YFSETQ. This CDR3 is built from 11 residues.

The CDR3 here is CASSSSFGLAGAITYNEQFF. CDR3 DNA sequence: TGTGCCAGCAGCTCGTCCTTTGGACTAGCGGGAGCTATCACCTACAATGAGCAGTTCTTC. This chain uses TRBV11-1 with TRBJ2-1; 13 bases agree with TRBD2. The V and J ends lost 4 bases and 2 bases, in that order; junction bases with no gene match: 14. Germline lookup yields CDR1 SGHAT and CDR2 FQDESV (reference sequence). The CDR3 totals 20 residues.

The V gene is TRBV4-1, the J gene TRBJ2-2, with 9 bases fitting TRBD1. This CDR3 comprises 16 residues. After removal of 4 bases from V and 6 bases from J, the junction contained 9 bases not matched to a gene. Germline CDR1 reads MGHRA; CDR2 reads YSYEKL. CDR3 loop: CASSPLGTGFPGELFF. DNA of the CDR3: TGCGCCAGCAGCCCCTTAGGGACAGGGTTTCCCGGGGAGCTGTTTTTT.

The chain combines TRBV5-5 with TRBJ1-5; D gene ambiguous. Trimming removed 1 base at V and 4 bases at J, with 9 bases between. The CDR3 length is 14 residues. CDR1 and CDR2 (germline): SGHKS, YYEKEE (reference sequence). The CDR3: CASSLLMGNQPQHF. DNA for the CDR3: TGTGCCAGCAGCTTGTTGATGGGAAATCAGCCCCAGCATTTT.

This clonotype was observed a handful of times. This chain uses TRBV6-1 with TRBJ2-3; tentatively, D is TRBD1 (5 bases). CDR1 is MNHNS, CDR2 SASEGT, per germline. The germline V and J ends were trimmed by 5 bases and 1 base, with 13 bases remaining between them. The CDR3 is 15 residues long. This CDR3 reads CASSKGAQRTDTQYF. The CDR3 coding sequence is TGTGCCAGCAGTAAAGGGGCGCAACGCACAGATACGCAGTATTTT.

This clonotype was found a few times. V and J are TRBV29-1 and TRBJ2-3, with 9 bases that match TRBD1. V trimming: 2 bases; J trimming: 2 bases; junction bases outside the gene matches: 5. The CDR3 runs to 15 residues. Looked up from germline, CDR1 is SQVTM and CDR2 is ANQGSEA. The CDR3 loop reads CSVERTGDSTDTQYF. The CDR3 DNA reads as TGCAGCGTTGAAAGGACAGGGGACTCCACAGATACGCAGTATTTT.

V and J are TRBV28 and TRBJ2-5; 7 bases are a match to TRBD2. The V gene end was trimmed by 1 base and the J gene end by 0 bases; junction bases not matched to a gene: 2. The CDR3 has 15 residues. CDR1 is MDHEN, CDR2 SYDVKM, per germline. CDR3 sequence: CASSLYGRYQETQYF. In DNA, the CDR3 is TGTGCCAGCAGTTTATACGGGAGGTACCAAGAGACCCAGTACTTC.

V gene TRBV7-8 combines with J gene TRBJ2-3; D unresolved. CDR3 length: 11 residues. Trimming pared 5 bases from V and 9 bases from J, leaving 9 bases between. The germline gives CDR1 SGHVS, CDR2 FQNEAQ. CDR3 coding DNA: TGTGCCAGCAGCATGGACCGGACGCAGTATTTT. Translated, it gives CASSMDRTQYF.

This chain connects TRBV29-1 to TRBJ2-5; 7 bases are shared with TRBD2. Germline values: CDR1 SQVTM, CDR2 ANQGSEA. V shed 7 bases and J 5 bases; nucleotides not matched to a gene: 13. This CDR3 contains 14 residues. In DNA form, the CDR3 reads TGCAGCGCCGACGCGGGGGTGATGGGGGAGACCCAGTACTTC. This encodes CSADAGVMGETQYF.

This clonotype was detected a few times. The chain carries TRBV29-1 and TRBJ2-5; D assignment may be TRBD1 or TRBD2 (6 bases each). Germline V gene sequence: CDR1 SQVTM, CDR2 ANQGSEA. V was pared by 4 bases and J by 4 bases, with 16 bases between. The CDR3 runs 14 residues. The CDR3 sequence is CSVGVWRGAETQYF. Written as DNA, the CDR3 is TGCAGCGTTGGAGTTTGGAGGGGGGCAGAGACCCAGTACTTC.

Turning to this clonotype: Just one base apart from a much larger clone, this may be a read error. The genes are TRBV14 and TRBJ2-1; D possibly corresponds to TRBD2 (7 bases). V lost 5 bases and J 7 bases, leaving 18 bases between the germline ends. From germline, CDR1 is SGHDN and CDR2 FVKESK. The CDR3 has 15 residues. The CDR3 spells CASSEVGGAGNEQFF. CDR3 bases: TGTGCCAGCAGCGAAGTAGGGGGGGCAGGTAATGAGCAGTTCTTC.

The V gene is TRBV20-1, the J gene TRBJ2-3; the D gene could be TRBD1 or TRBD2 (5 bases each). This CDR3 is built from 15 residues. The germline gives CDR1 DFQATT, CDR2 SNEGSKA (reference sequence). The germline V and J ends were trimmed by 1 base and 0 bases, with 11 bases remaining between them. CDR3 DNA sequence: TGCAGTGCTAGAGCCGGGACGGCTAGCACAGATACGCAGTATTTT. It codes for CSARAGTASTDTQYF.